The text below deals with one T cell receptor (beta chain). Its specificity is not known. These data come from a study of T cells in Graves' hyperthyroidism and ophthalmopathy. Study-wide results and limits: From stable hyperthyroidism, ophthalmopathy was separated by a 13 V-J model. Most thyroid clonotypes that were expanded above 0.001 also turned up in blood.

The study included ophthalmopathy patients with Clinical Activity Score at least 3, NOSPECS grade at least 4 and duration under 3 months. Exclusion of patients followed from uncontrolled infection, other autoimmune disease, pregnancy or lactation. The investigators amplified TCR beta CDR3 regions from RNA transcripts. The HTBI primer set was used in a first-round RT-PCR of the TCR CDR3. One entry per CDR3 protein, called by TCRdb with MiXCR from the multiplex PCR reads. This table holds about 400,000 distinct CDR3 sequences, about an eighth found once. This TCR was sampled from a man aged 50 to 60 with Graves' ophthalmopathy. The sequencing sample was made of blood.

CDR3 sequence: CASSTPSIAGLYEQYF. CDR3 sequence (DNA): TGTGCCAGCAGTACCCCATCGATAGCGGGGCTCTACGAGCAGTACTTC. V usage is TRBV27 and J usage is TRBJ2-7; 8 bases are shared with TRBD2. CDR3 size: 16 residues. V lost 5 bases and J lost 3; bases outside the gene matches: 12. Germline assignment: CDR1 MNHEY and CDR2 SMNVEV (reference sequence).